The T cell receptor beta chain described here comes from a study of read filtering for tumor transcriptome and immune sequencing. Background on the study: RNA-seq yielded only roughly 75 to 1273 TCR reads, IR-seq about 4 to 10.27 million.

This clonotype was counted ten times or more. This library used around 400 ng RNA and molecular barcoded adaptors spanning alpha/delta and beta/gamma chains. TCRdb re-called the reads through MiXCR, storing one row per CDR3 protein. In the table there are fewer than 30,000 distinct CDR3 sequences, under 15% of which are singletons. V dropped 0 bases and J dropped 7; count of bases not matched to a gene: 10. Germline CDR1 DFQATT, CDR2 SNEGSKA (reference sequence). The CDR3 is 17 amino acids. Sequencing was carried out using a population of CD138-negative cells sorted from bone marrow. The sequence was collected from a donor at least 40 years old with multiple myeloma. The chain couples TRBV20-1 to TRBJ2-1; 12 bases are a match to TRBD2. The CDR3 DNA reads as TGCAGTGCTAGAGATTGGGCTAGCGGGAGGGGAGGGAATGAGCAGTTCTTC. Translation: CSARDWASGRGGNEQFF.